This TCR beta chain was profiled in a study of blood T cell repertoires in COVID-19. Study-wide context: Italy, Spain and the United States were the sources of the convalescent and acute COVID-19 samples.

This CDR3 is 15 amino acids long. Germline CDR1 reads MNHNS; CDR2 reads SASEGT. V was trimmed by 2 bases and J by 3 bases, leaving 11 bases between them. Authors' methods: Researchers report that nucleated cell counts were estimated from reference gene primer amplification. Some clones are missing from TCRdb's copy, which holds only in-frame ones; the method was immunoSEQ multiplex PCR. V and J calls and clone size come straight from that table; D and trimming were deduced from the DNA. The profile shows 130,000 to 150,000 clones, 84% of them singletons. The sequenced sample was peripheral blood. The rearrangement links TRBV6-1 to TRBJ1-5; tentative D call: TRBD1 (6 bases). This TCR came from a human donor in a cohort sampled during active COVID-19. The CDR3: CASSEQTGFNQPQHF. The CDR3 DNA is TGTGCCAGCAGTGAACAGACAGGATTCAATCAGCCCCAGCATTTT.